Listed below are T cell receptor beta chains from one sample, sequenced in a study of cytomegalovirus exposure and HLA in healthy donors. The data were produced by immunoSEQ multiplex PCR, yet TCRdb's version contains in-frame clones alone and is incomplete. The top ten hold under 8% of the sample, which has about 150,000 clones, 70% to 80% seen once. The material sequenced was PBMCs. These receptors were collected from a man aged 50 or older in good health and CMV-seropositive. CDR3s include the opening cysteine and the closing phenylalanine or tryptophan. The D gene is left open where the match is weak. Clone size is given for some rows only: seen once, a few or many times, or a class if the clone is expanded.

J gene	V gene	clone size	D gene	CDR3 protein	CDR3 DNA
TRBJ2-3	TRBV5-1	few	TRBD2	CASSLGGGGPRGTQYF	TGCGCCAGCAGCTTGGGGGGGGGAGGGCCACGGGGTACGCAGTATTTT
TRBJ2-7	TRBV30	.	TRBD2	CAWSVRAGVYEQYF	TGTGCCTGGAGTGTACGTGCGGGGGTCTACGAGCAGTACTTC
TRBJ1-4	TRBV11-2	many	TRBD1	CASSFRQGAREKLFF	TGTGCCAGCAGCTTTAGACAGGGGGCTAGGGAAAAACTGTTTTTT
TRBJ2-1	TRBV6-4	.	TRBD2	CASSDEATSANEQFF	TGTGCCAGCAGTGATGAGGCGACTAGCGCAAATGAGCAGTTCTTC
TRBJ1-1	TRBV5-1	.	TRBD1	CASSLEGGFTEAFF	TGCGCCAGCAGCTTGGAAGGGGGCTTCACTGAAGCTTTCTTT
TRBJ2-1	TRBV6-1	.	TRBD2	CASSEASGSRSYNEQFF	TGTGCCAGCAGTGAAGCTAGCGGGAGTCGTTCCTACAATGAGCAGTTCTTC
TRBJ2-3	TRBV6-1	.	TRBD2	CASARRTSGVDTQYF	TGTGCCAGCGCCAGACGGACTAGCGGTGTGGATACGCAGTATTTT
TRBJ2-7	TRBV10-3	.	TRBD1	CAISGLESQRGLGEQYF	TGTGCCATCAGTGGCCTTGAGTCCCAAAGGGGGCTCGGGGAGCAGTACTTC
TRBJ2-3	TRBV5-4	.	TRBD2	CASSRGLEGRGTDTQYF	TGTGCCAGCAGCCGGGGACTAGAAGGACGAGGCACAGATACGCAGTATTTT
TRBJ2-6	TRBV29-1	.	.	CSVGTVKTGANVLTF	TGCAGCGTTGGGACAGTAAAGACTGGGGCCAACGTCCTGACTTTC
TRBJ2-6	TRBV27	.	.	CASSFGGSGANVLTF	TGTGCCAGCAGTTTCGGGGGCTCTGGGGCCAACGTCCTGACTTTC
TRBJ1-5	TRBV7-9	.	TRBD1	CSSRPRPGQENSNQPQHF	TGTTCCAGCAGACCCAGGCCGGGACAGGAGAATAGCAATCAGCCCCAGCATTTT
TRBJ1-4	TRBV19	.	.	CASSPQGSNEKLFF	TGTGCCAGTAGTCCCCAGGGATCTAATGAAAAACTGTTTTTT
TRBJ2-1	TRBV10-3	.	.	CAIRTQSSYNEQFF	TGTGCCATCAGAACACAAAGCTCCTACAATGAGCAGTTCTTC
TRBJ2-1	TRBV5-8	.	TRBD2	CASSLTGLLAGGSKGNEQFF	TGTGCCAGCAGCTTGACAGGTTTGCTAGCGGGAGGCTCTAAGGGAAATGAGCAGTTCTTC
TRBJ1-3	TRBV7-9	once	TRBD1	CASSSPGQGDTIYF	TGTGCCAGCAGTTCACCGGGACAGGGAGACACCATATATTTT
TRBJ2-2	TRBV6-1	.	TRBD2	CASTVSGNYGELFF	TGTGCCAGCACGGTTAGCGGGAATTACGGGGAGCTGTTTTTT
TRBJ2-1	TRBV6-5	.	TRBD2	CASSSRLAGGPGEQFF	TGTGCCAGCAGTTCCAGACTAGCGGGAGGGCCAGGAGAGCAGTTCTTC
TRBJ2-7	TRBV28	.	.	CASSARTEQYF	TGTGCCAGCAGTGCTAGGACAGAGCAGTACTTC
TRBJ2-7	TRBV6-5	few	TRBD1	CASSPGQHLSYEQYF	TGTGCCAGCAGTCCGGGACAGCACCTCTCCTACGAGCAGTACTTC
TRBJ2-3	TRBV7-8	few	TRBD1	CASSPTGGDTQYF	TGTGCCAGCAGCCCGACAGGGGGGGATACGCAGTATTTT
TRBJ1-3	TRBV7-9	.	.	CASSYSAGNAIYF	TGTGCCAGCAGTTACTCGGCGGGAAACGCCATATATTTT
TRBJ2-7	TRBV10-1	few	TRBD1	CASSSGQGYEQYF	TGCGCCAGCAGTTCCGGACAGGGCTACGAGCAGTACTTC
TRBJ2-1	TRBV7-9	.	TRBD2	CSSSMGASGSDEQFF	TGTTCCAGCAGCATGGGGGCTAGCGGGAGCGATGAGCAGTTCTTC
TRBJ1-4	TRBV18	.	.	CASSPQTSGEKLFF	TGTGCCAGCTCACCCCAGACGAGCGGTGAAAAACTGTTTTTT
TRBJ1-5	TRBV5-4	few	TRBD1	CASSSGQDNQPQHF	TGTGCCAGCAGCTCAGGACAGGACAATCAGCCCCAGCATTTT
TRBJ1-1	TRBV6-1	.	TRBD1	CASRAGGSEAFF	TGTGCCAGCAGGGCAGGGGGGTCTGAAGCTTTCTTT
TRBJ2-1	TRBV28	.	TRBD2	CASSFPGTSALSYNEQFF	TGTGCCAGCAGTTTTCCCGGGACTAGCGCCCTGTCCTACAATGAGCAGTTCTTC
TRBJ2-7	TRBV27	few	TRBD2	CASSYGVAGYSYEQYF	TGTGCCAGCAGTTACGGGGTAGCGGGATATTCCTACGAGCAGTACTTC
TRBJ2-7	TRBV10-3	.	TRBD1	CATITGTDSYEQYF	TGTGCCACCATAACCGGGACAGATTCCTACGAGCAGTACTTC
TRBJ1-1	TRBV11-3	.	.	CASSLVGATEAFF	TGTGCCAGCAGCTTAGTGGGGGCCACTGAAGCTTTCTTT
TRBJ2-7	TRBV21-1	.	.	CASSKGGLAGALLYEQYF	TGTGCCAGCAGCAAAGGGGGACTAGCGGGAGCCCTACTCTACGAGCAGTACTTC
TRBJ1-1	TRBV10-3	.	.	CAIRDGRAEAFF	TGTGCCATCAGGGACGGGAGGGCTGAAGCTTTCTTT
TRBJ1-1	TRBV11-1	.	TRBD1	CASSLNRGQVEAFF	TGTGCCAGCAGCTTAAATAGGGGGCAAGTCGAAGCTTTCTTT
TRBJ2-7	TRBV19	once	TRBD1	CASSIRQGTYEQYF	TGTGCCAGTAGTATTCGACAGGGCACCTACGAGCAGTACTTC
TRBJ2-7	TRBV5-1	.	.	CASSWVAGKSYEQYF	TGCGCCAGCAGCTGGGTGGCGGGGAAATCCTACGAGCAGTACTTC
TRBJ1-3	TRBV7-9	.	.	CSSSPLGNTIYF	TGTTCCAGCAGCCCATTGGGAAACACCATATATTTT
TRBJ2-1	TRBV6-1	.	TRBD2	CASSLGTSGGEQFF	TGTGCCAGCAGCCTTGGGACTAGCGGTGGTGAGCAGTTCTTC
TRBJ1-3	TRBV30	.	.	CAWSHGGARGNTIYF	TGTGCCTGGAGTCATGGGGGGGCGCGCGGAAACACCATATATTTT
TRBJ2-7	TRBV5-1	.	.	CASSRAPDTIYEQYF	TGCGCCAGCAGCCGCGCCCCCGACACCATATACGAGCAGTACTTC
TRBJ2-7	TRBV28	.	TRBD1	CATNSGTGRTYEQYF	TGTGCCACCAATTCGGGGACAGGGAGGACCTACGAGCAGTACTTC
TRBJ1-5	TRBV7-2	few	TRBD1	CASSFQGPGQPNQPQHF	TGTGCCAGCAGCTTTCAGGGGCCGGGACAGCCAAATCAGCCCCAGCATTTT
TRBJ2-3	TRBV28	.	.	CASRNRERVDTQYF	TGTGCCAGTCGCAACAGGGAACGGGTAGATACGCAGTATTTT
TRBJ2-7	TRBV9	.	.	CASSVGGGAYEQYF	TGTGCCAGCAGCGTAGGGGGAGGAGCCTACGAGCAGTACTTC
TRBJ2-5	TRBV18	.	.	CASSPRLEETQYF	TGTGCCAGCTCACCAAGACTGGAGGAGACCCAGTACTTC
TRBJ1-2	TRBV28	.	.	CASSLPSYGYTF	TGTGCCAGCAGTCTCCCGAGCTATGGCTACACCTTC
TRBJ1-5	TRBV9	.	.	CASSVLQDGGPQHF	TGTGCCAGCAGCGTATTACAGGACGGGGGGCCCCAGCATTTT
TRBJ2-7	TRBV7-6	.	TRBD2	CASSLVRGGGRSSYEQYF	TGTGCCAGCAGCTTAGTCCGGGGGGGCGGCCGAAGCTCCTACGAGCAGTACTTC
TRBJ2-2	TRBV7-9	.	.	CSSRQTGTGELFF	TGTTCCAGCAGGCAAACAGGGACCGGGGAGCTGTTTTTT
TRBJ2-5	TRBV5-5	.	.	CASSSDRRETQYF	TGTGCCAGCAGTTCAGACAGGAGGGAGACCCAGTACTTC
TRBJ1-6	TRBV11-2	.	TRBD1	CASSLGQGGSPLHF	TGTGCCAGCAGCCTTGGACAGGGGGGTTCACCCCTCCACTTT
TRBJ2-1	TRBV6-5	.	TRBD2	CASNPLGRELNEQFF	TGTGCCAGCAACCCCCTTGGGCGGGAGTTAAATGAGCAGTTCTTC
TRBJ2-3	TRBV11-2	.	TRBD2	CASSPGWTSGTDTQYF	TGTGCCAGCAGCCCGGGGTGGACTAGCGGTACAGATACGCAGTATTTT
TRBJ2-3	TRBV4-2	once	.	CASSLGLGGASTDTQYF	TGTGCCAGCAGCCTCGGTCTAGGGGGAGCCAGCACAGATACGCAGTATTTT
TRBJ2-7	TRBV29-1	.	TRBD1	CSALDRASYEQYF	TGCAGCGCCCTCGACAGGGCCTCCTACGAGCAGTACTTC
TRBJ2-3	TRBV5-4	.	TRBD2	CASSYRLAGSTDTQYF	TGTGCCAGCAGCTACCGACTAGCGGGATCCACAGATACGCAGTATTTT